The next 28 T cell receptor beta chains were all read from a single sample in a study of shared clonotypes between healthy human individuals. Only CD45RO-negative cells positively selected for CCR7 counted as naive CD8 cells, so terminally differentiated effector memory CD45RA+ cells were excluded. The table came from immunoSEQ multiplex PCR; TCRdb's copy has only in-frame clones and leaves some out. The table records about 2.2 million clones, roughly 95% of them present only once. The sequenced material came from naive CD8+ T cells from PBMCs. These TCRs come from a man aged 18 to 29 in good health. Some clones in this sample may be carry-over from other donors' samples.

The chain recombines TRBV28 with TRBJ2-1, with 10 bases that match TRBD2. CDR1 and CDR2 from the germline V gene are MDHEN and SYDVKM. With V trimmed by 5 bases and J by 10 bases, 11 bases remained unmatched. The CDR3 contains 15 residues. The CDR3 sequence: CASSPQREGLREQFF. In nucleotides, the CDR3 is TGTGCCAGCAGTCCCCAGCGGGAGGGGTTAAGGGAGCAGTTCTTC.

This clone came up a few times. The chain links TRBV9 to TRBJ1-1; D is perhaps TRBD1 (5 bases). Trimming shortened V by 0 bases and J by 6 bases, and 9 bases separated the two germline ends. The CDR3 runs to 13 residues. Per germline, CDR1 SGDLS and CDR2 YYNGEE. CDR3 nucleotides: TGTGCCAGCAGCGTAGACAGGACTTCTGAAGCTTTCTTT. This codes for CASSVDRTSEAFF.

The sample holds one count of this clone. The V call is TRBV7-8, the J call TRBJ2-7; TRBD2 aligns across 9 bases. V was pared by 4 bases and J by 4 bases, with 8 bases of the junction left unmatched. The CDR3 is made up of 15 amino acids. The germline gives CDR1 SGHVS, CDR2 FQNEAQ. As DNA, the CDR3 is TGTGCCAGCAGCTCTCCGGCTAGCGGGATTTACGAGCAGTACTTC. Translated: CASSSPASGIYEQYF.

This chain connects TRBV28 to TRBJ1-5, with no clear D. V gave up 7 bases and J gave up 3 bases, with 13 bases separating them. CDR1 MDHEN and CDR2 SYDVKM come from the germline V gene. The CDR3 consists of 14 residues. The DNA of the CDR3 is TGTGCCAGCACCGTCTACAGTATCAATCAGCCCCAGCATTTT. Translated, it gives CASTVYSINQPQHF.

The chain is built from TRBV4-1 and TRBJ2-7; possibly TRBD2 for D (6 bases). Germline assignment: CDR1 MGHRA and CDR2 YSYEKL. The CDR3 is made up of 15 amino acids. V lost 0 bases, J lost 2 bases, and 11 bases lay in between. The CDR3 DNA is TGCGCCAGCAGCCAAGAGGAGGGTAGGGCCTACGAGCAGTACTTC. Residues: CASSQEEGRAYEQYF.

In its sample, this clone was seen once. This chain joins TRBV5-1 and TRBJ1-1, with 10 positions matching TRBD1. Germline CDR1 SGHRS, CDR2 YFSETQ. V gave up 3 bases and J gave up 1 base; unmatched junction bases: 3. There are 15 residues in the CDR3. The CDR3 region has the DNA TGCGCCAGCAGCTCGCGGGACAGGGGGAACACTGAAGCTTTCTTT. Translating it yields CASSSRDRGNTEAFF. The entire variable domain, with the rest obtained from reference TRBV5-1 and TRBJ1-1, is as follows: KAGVTQTPRYLIKTRGQQVTLSCSPISGHRSVSWYQQTPGQGLQFLFEYFSETQRNKGNFPGRFSGRQFSNSRSEMNVSTLELGDSALYLCASSSRDRGNTEAFFGQGTRLTVV.

The chain combines TRBV29-1 with TRBJ2-6; D may be TRBD1 or TRBD2 (5 bases each). Germline V gene data show CDR1 as SQVTM and CDR2 as ANQGSEA. The V gene lost 7 bases and the J gene lost 0 bases, with 16 bases spanning the gap. The CDR3 contains 16 residues. The CDR3 bases are TGCAGCGCCAAAGGGTGGGACGTCTCTGGGGCCAACGTCCTGACTTTC. Its translation: CSAKGWDVSGANVLTF.

V and J are TRBV6-5 and TRBJ2-7, with a possible D match to TRBD2 (6 bases). This CDR3 spans 12 amino acids. Germline values: CDR1 MNHEY, CDR2 SVGAGI. Trimming cost V 4 bases and J 5 bases, with 9 bases left between them. This CDR3 reads CASSSIADEQYF. The CDR3 bases are TGTGCCAGCAGTTCTATAGCGGACGAGCAGTACTTC.

The chain carries TRBV15 and TRBJ2-7, with D possibly TRBD2 on 6 matching bases. V dropped 1 base and J dropped 6 bases, with 10 bases sitting between them. Germline values: CDR1 LNHNV, CDR2 YYDKDF (reference sequence). There are 13 residues in the CDR3. The CDR3 here is CATSRGRVAEQYF. The DNA of the CDR3 is TGTGCCACCAGCAGAGGGAGGGTCGCCGAGCAGTACTTC.

The V gene is TRBV4-1, the J gene TRBJ2-7; 8 bases agree with TRBD2. CDR3 length: 15 amino acids. V trimming: 1 base; J trimming: 2 bases; junction bases outside the gene matches: 4. CDR1 is MGHRA and CDR2 is YSYEKL in the germline V gene. CDR3 nucleotide sequence: TGCGCCAGCAGCCAAGGCGGGGGGAGTCCCTACGAGCAGTACTTC. Translation: CASSQGGGSPYEQYF.

The chain has TRBV4-3 and TRBJ2-4, with D perhaps matching TRBD1 (6 bases). Between the trimmed V and J ends, which lost 8 bases and 5 bases, there was a span of 16 bases. The CDR3 length is 14 residues. Germline values: CDR1 LGHNA, CDR2 YSLEER. The CDR3 bases are TGCGCCAGCGGGGACCGGGACATCCAAAACATTCAGTACTTC. Encoded protein: CASGDRDIQNIQYF.

The chain recombines TRBV10-3 with TRBJ2-5; D is perhaps TRBD1 (6 bases). From germline, CDR1 is ENHRY and CDR2 SYGVKD. The CDR3 runs 15 residues. V was pared by 6 bases and J by 3 bases, with 17 bases between. The CDR3 region is CAISGERDKEETQYF. The CDR3 DNA reads as TGTGCCATCAGCGGGGAACGGGACAAAGAAGAGACCCAGTACTTC.

For this clone: Within the sample, other DNA sequences also encode this same CDR3. The chain has TRBV7-9 and TRBJ2-1; D not certain. CDR1 and CDR2 from the germline V gene are SEHNR and FQNEAQ (reference sequence). The CDR3 totals 13 residues. V lost 5 bases, J lost 5 bases, and 10 bases lay in between. This CDR3 is CASSPRLNNEQFF. The CDR3 coding sequence is TGTGCCAGCAGCCCACGACTGAACAATGAGCAGTTCTTC.

Details on this clone: Just one base apart from a much larger clone, this may be a read error. Here the CDR3 reads CASSLGYTEAFF. The CDR3 DNA follows: TGTGCCAGCAGCTTGGGGTACACTGAAGCTTTCTTT. This chain joins TRBV5-4 and TRBJ1-1; no clear D gene. Trimming cost V 0 bases and J 3 bases, with 3 bases left between them. The CDR3 runs 12 residues. In germline, CDR1 is SGHNT, CDR2 YYREEE (reference sequence). The full variable domain, completed using reference TRBV5-4 and TRBJ1-1, is ETGVTQSPTHLIKTRGQQVTLRCSSQSGHNTVSWYQQALGQGPQFIFQYYREEENGRGNFPPRFSGLQFPNYSSELNVNALELDDSALYLCASSLGYTEAFFGQGTRLTVV.

Concerning this clone itself: Other DNA sequences in this specimen translate into the identical CDR3. The chain employs TRBV9 and TRBJ2-7, with TRBD1 matching over 8 bases. Germline V gene lookup returns CDR1 SGDLS and CDR2 YYNGEE. This CDR3 has 14 amino acids. V was clipped by 3 bases and J by 3 bases; unmatched bases: 5. The CDR3 DNA sequence: TGTGCCAGCAGCGCAGGGGGCGAGGGCTACGAGCAGTACTTC. It encodes CASSAGGEGYEQYF.

The chain joins TRBV27 to TRBJ1-5, with TRBD1 matching 7 bases. V was pared by 5 bases and J by 4 bases, with 8 bases of the junction left unmatched. Looked up from germline, CDR1 is MNHEY and CDR2 is SMNVEV (reference sequence). The CDR3 loop spans 15 amino acids. This chain's CDR3 is CASSARGTANQPQHF. DNA for the CDR3: TGTGCCAGCAGTGCTCGTGGGACAGCAAATCAGCCCCAGCATTTT.

The chain is built from TRBV2 and TRBJ2-7; 11 bases are a match to TRBD1. CDR1 SNHLY and CDR2 FYNNEI come from the germline V gene. V dropped 6 bases and J dropped 2; count of bases not matched to a gene: 6. The CDR3 extends over 15 amino acids. CDR3: CASRSGTGGAYEQYF. The DNA of the CDR3 is TGTGCCAGCAGATCCGGGACAGGGGGTGCCTACGAGCAGTACTTC.

CDR3 nucleotides: TGTGCCAGTTTCCAGGACAGGGAAAACACCGGGGAGCTGTTTTTT. The encoded protein is CASFQDRENTGELFF. This rearrangement joins TRBV7-9 to TRBJ2-2, with 8 bases identical to TRBD1. After removal of 9 bases from V and 2 bases from J, the junction contained 8 bases not matched to a gene. This CDR3 spans 15 amino acids. Per the germline V gene, CDR1 is SEHNR and CDR2 is FQNEAQ (reference sequence).

The rearrangement links TRBV25-1 to TRBJ2-1, with unresolved D. Per germline, CDR1 MGHDK and CDR2 SYGVNS. This CDR3 is 11 amino acids long. V dropped 8 bases and J dropped 5 bases, with 7 bases sitting between them. The CDR3 region is CASAHNNEQFF. DNA of the CDR3: TGTGCCAGCGCACACAACAATGAGCAGTTCTTC.

The chain carries TRBV11-3 and TRBJ2-1; D is perhaps TRBD2 (6 bases). The CDR3 spans 17 residues. CDR1 and CDR2 from the germline V gene are SGHNT and YENEEA. Between the trimmed V and J ends, which lost 0 bases and 0 bases, there was a span of 12 bases. The CDR3 nucleotides read TGTGCCAGCAGCTTAGACAGCGGGTCCTCCTCCTACAATGAGCAGTTCTTC. Its protein product is CASSLDSGSSSYNEQFF.

CDR3 DNA sequence: TGTGCCAGCAGCTCCACCGTCGGCTCCTACGAGCAGTACTTC. This encodes CASSSTVGSYEQYF. The chain recombines TRBV7-2 with TRBJ2-7; D not resolved. Germline V lookup: CDR1 SGHTA, CDR2 FQGNSA. Between the trimmed V and J ends, which lost 4 bases and 0 bases, there was a span of 10 bases. This CDR3 is 14 amino acids long.

This clone was recorded once. Other DNA sequences within the sample encode an identical CDR3. J is TRBJ2-5 and V is TRBV5-6; no definite D call. The CDR3 runs to 12 residues. Germline V lookup: CDR1 SGHDT, CDR2 YYEEEE. V lost 0 bases and J 5 bases, leaving 5 bases between the germline ends. CDR3 nucleotide sequence: TGTGCCAGCAGCTTGGGGCGGGAGACCCAGTACTTC. Translation gives CASSLGRETQYF.

V and J are TRBV4-2 and TRBJ2-1; the match to TRBD2 covers 7 bases. Germline trimming cut 0 bases from V and 7 bases from J; bases unmatched to any gene: 9. This CDR3 has 16 amino acids. Germline CDR1 LGHNA, CDR2 YNFKEQ. CDR3 sequence reads: CASSQDNGGSWNEQFF. The CDR3 DNA sequence: TGTGCCAGCAGCCAAGATAATGGCGGGAGTTGGAATGAGCAGTTCTTC.

This rearrangement joins TRBV11-2 to TRBJ1-5; possible D gene TRBD1, 5 bases. CDR1 SGHAT and CDR2 FQNNGV come from the germline V gene. V lost 3 bases and J 3 bases, leaving 12 bases between the germline ends. The CDR3 has 15 residues. CDR3 sequence (DNA): TGTGCCAGCAGCTTTGATCGGGGCACCAATCAGCCCCAGCATTTT. This encodes CASSFDRGTNQPQHF. Drawing the rest from reference TRBV11-2 and TRBJ1-5, the complete variable domain is EAGVAQSPRYKIIEKRQSVAFWCNPISGHATLYWYQQILGQGPKLLIQFQNNGVVDDSQLPKDRFSAERLKGVDSTLKIQPAKLEDSAVYLCASSFDRGTNQPQHFGDGTRLSIL.

V usage is TRBV28 and J usage is TRBJ2-3, with TRBD1 as a possible D gene (6 bases). CDR3 length equals 12 residues. From germline, CDR1 is MDHEN and CDR2 SYDVKM. V gave up 5 bases and J gave up 8 bases, with 11 bases separating them. CDR3 sequence reads: CASSEGDATQYF. The CDR3 nucleotides read TGTGCCAGCAGTGAGGGGGATGCTACGCAGTATTTT.

The chain links TRBV27 to TRBJ2-1; D is unclear. There are 15 residues in the CDR3. Looked up from germline, CDR1 is MNHEY and CDR2 is SMNVEV (reference sequence). Trimming pared 0 bases from V and 4 bases from J, leaving 10 bases between. The CDR3 protein is CASSLSQQPYNEQFF. The CDR3 DNA sequence: TGTGCCAGCAGTTTATCCCAGCAGCCTTACAATGAGCAGTTCTTC.

This sequence joins TRBV7-9 and TRBJ2-7; tentatively, D is TRBD2 (5 bases). CDR3 length: 15 residues. Per the germline V gene, CDR1 is SEHNR and CDR2 is FQNEAQ (reference sequence). V was pared by 5 bases and J by 2 bases, with 16 bases between. The CDR3 loop reads CASSQRTESTYEQYF. Here the CDR3 DNA reads TGTGCCAGCAGCCAGCGGACCGAGTCTACCTACGAGCAGTACTTC.

The genes are TRBV19 and TRBJ1-1; D might be TRBD1 (6 bases). The V end lost 6 bases, the J end lost 1 base, and 27 bases lay between the germline ends. There are 19 residues in the CDR3. From germline, CDR1 is LNHDA and CDR2 SQIVND (reference sequence). CDR3 DNA: TGTGCCAGTAGCCAGACCCGCAGGGACACCAAAGATGGGAACACTGAAGCTTTCTTT. Amino acid sequence: CASSQTRRDTKDGNTEAFF.